Sequencing of this T cell receptor (beta chain) was carried out in a study of cytomegalovirus exposure and HLA in healthy donors. Study-wide context: Across a few hundred genotyped donors, more than 75% landed in the Caucasian-associated ancestry cluster.

Concerning this clone itself: Its antigen remains unidentified.

V was clipped by 1 base and J by 4 bases, with 10 bases between them. CDR1 is MGHRA, CDR2 YSYEKL, per germline. This CDR3 has 14 amino acids. Primers: 60 Vbeta forward and 13 Jbeta reverse. The data were produced by immunoSEQ multiplex PCR, yet TCRdb's version contains in-frame clones alone and is incomplete. Found here are approximately 99,000 clones, about 81% of them singletons; the top ten hold roughly 5.1%. Study findings and constraints: High sensitivity and specificity were reportedly achieved when the classifier diagnosed cytomegalovirus status. The study assumed roughly uniform donor sequencing depth for presence/absence analyses. Available immune exposure information was restricted to CMV serostatus only.

V and J are TRBV4-1 and TRBJ1-2; no clear D gene. The specimen sequenced was PBMCs. This sequence was found in a man aged 40-49 years in good health and CMV-seropositive. In DNA form, the CDR3 reads TGCGCCAGCAGCCAAGGGCAGGCCGGCTATGGCTACACCTTC. Protein sequence: CASSQGQAGYGYTF.